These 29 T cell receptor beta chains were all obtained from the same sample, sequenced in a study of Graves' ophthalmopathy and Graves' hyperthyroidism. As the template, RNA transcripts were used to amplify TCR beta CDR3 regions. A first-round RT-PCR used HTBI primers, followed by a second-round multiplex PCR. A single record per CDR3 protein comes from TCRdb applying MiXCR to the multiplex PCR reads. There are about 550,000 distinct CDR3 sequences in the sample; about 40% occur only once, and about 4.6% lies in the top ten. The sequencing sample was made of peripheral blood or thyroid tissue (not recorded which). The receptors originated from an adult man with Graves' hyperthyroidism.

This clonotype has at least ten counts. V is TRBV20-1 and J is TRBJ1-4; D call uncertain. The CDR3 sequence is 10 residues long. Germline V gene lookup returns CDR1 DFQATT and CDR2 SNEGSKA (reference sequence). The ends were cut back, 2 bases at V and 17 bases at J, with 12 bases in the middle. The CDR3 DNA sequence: TGCAGTGCTAGACAAGGCCGATTCTTTTTT. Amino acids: CSARQGRFFF.

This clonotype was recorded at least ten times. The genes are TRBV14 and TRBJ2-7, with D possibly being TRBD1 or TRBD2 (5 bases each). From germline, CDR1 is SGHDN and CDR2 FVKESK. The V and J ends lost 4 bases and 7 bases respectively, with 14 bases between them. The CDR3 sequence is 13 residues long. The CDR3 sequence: CASSRDPVGEQYF. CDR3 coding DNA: TGTGCCAGCAGCCGGGACCCCGTGGGGGAGCAGTACTTC. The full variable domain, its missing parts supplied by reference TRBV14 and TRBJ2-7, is EAGVTQFPSHSVIEKGQTVTLRCDPISGHDNLYWYRRVMGKEIKFLLHFVKESKQDESGMPNNRFLAERTGGTYSTLKVQPAELEDSGVYFCASSRDPVGEQYFGPGTRLTVT.

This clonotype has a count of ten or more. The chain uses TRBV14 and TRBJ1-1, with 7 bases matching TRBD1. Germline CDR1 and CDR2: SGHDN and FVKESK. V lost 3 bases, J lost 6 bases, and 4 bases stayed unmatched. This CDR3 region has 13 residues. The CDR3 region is CASSQGRGAEAFF. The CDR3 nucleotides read TGTGCCAGCAGCCAGGGCAGGGGGGCTGAAGCTTTCTTT.

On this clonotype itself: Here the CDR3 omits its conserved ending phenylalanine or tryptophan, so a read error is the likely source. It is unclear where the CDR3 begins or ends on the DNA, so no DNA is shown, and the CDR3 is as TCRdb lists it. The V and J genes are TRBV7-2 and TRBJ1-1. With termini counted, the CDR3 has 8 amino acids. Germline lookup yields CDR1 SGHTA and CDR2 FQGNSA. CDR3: CASSSDLG.

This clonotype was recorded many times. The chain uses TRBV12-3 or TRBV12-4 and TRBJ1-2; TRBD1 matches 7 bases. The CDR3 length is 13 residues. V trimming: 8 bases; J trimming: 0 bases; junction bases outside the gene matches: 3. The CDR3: CASGGTANYGYTF. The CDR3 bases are TGTGCCAGCGGCGGGACAGCTAACTATGGCTACACCTTC.

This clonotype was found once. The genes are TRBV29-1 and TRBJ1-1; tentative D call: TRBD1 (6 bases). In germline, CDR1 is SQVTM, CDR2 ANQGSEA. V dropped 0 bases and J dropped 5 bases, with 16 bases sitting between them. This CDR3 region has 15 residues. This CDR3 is CSVEDPSGGRTEAFF. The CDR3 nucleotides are TGCAGCGTTGAAGACCCCTCGGGGGGGCGGACTGAAGCTTTCTTT.

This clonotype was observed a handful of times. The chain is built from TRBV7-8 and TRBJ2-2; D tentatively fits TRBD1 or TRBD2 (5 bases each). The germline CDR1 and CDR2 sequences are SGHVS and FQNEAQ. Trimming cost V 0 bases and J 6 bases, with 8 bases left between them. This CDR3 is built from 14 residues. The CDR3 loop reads CASSLALGAGELFF. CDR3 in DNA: TGTGCCAGCAGCTTAGCGTTGGGGGCCGGGGAGCTGTTTTTT.

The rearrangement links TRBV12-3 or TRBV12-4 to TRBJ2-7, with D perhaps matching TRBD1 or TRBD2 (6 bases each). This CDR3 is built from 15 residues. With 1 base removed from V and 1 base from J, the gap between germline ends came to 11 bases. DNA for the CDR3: TGTGCCAGCAGTTTAGAGTGGGGGGCATCCTACGAGCAGTACTTC. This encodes CASSLEWGASYEQYF.

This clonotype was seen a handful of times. The CDR3 coding sequence is TGTGCCAGCAGCCACCCTATGGGTAGACTGGGTGAAAAACTGTTTTTT. Translated: CASSHPMGRLGEKLFF. The chain has TRBV7-9 and TRBJ1-4, with D unclear. V was clipped by 5 bases and J by 7 bases, with 20 bases between them. The germline V gene has CDR1 SEHNR and CDR2 FQNEAQ (reference sequence). The CDR3 loop spans 16 amino acids.

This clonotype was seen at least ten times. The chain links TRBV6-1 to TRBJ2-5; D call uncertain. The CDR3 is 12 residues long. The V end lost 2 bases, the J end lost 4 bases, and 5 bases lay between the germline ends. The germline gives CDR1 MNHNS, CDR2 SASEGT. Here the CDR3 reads CASSEWGETQYF. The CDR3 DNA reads TGTGCCAGCAGTGAATGGGGAGAGACCCAGTACTTC.

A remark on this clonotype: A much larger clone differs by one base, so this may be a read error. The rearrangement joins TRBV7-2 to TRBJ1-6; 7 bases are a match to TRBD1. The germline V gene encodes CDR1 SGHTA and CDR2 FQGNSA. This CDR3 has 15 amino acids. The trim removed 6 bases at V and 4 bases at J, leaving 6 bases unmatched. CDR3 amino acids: CASRQGQAYNSPLHF. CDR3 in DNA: TGTGCCAGCAGACAAGGACAGGCATATAATTCACCCCTCCACTTT. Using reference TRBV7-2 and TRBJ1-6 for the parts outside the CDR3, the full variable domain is GAGVSQSPSNKVTEKGKDVELRCDPISGHTALYWYRQSLGQGLEFLIYFQGNSAPDKSGLPSDRFSAERTGGSVSTLTIQRTQQEDSAVYLCASRQGQAYNSPLHFGNGTRLTVT.

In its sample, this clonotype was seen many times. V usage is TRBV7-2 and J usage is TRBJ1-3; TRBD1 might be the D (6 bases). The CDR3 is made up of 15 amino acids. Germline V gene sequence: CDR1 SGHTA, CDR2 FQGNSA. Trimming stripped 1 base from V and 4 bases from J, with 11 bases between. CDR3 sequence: CASSLDGGQGNTIYF. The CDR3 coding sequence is TGTGCCAGCAGCTTAGATGGGGGGCAAGGAAACACCATATATTTT. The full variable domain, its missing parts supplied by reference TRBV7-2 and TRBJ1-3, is GAGVSQSPSNKVTEKGKDVELRCDPISGHTALYWYRQSLGQGLEFLIYFQGNSAPDKSGLPSDRFSAERTGGSVSTLTIQRTQQEDSAVYLCASSLDGGQGNTIYFGEGSWLTVV.

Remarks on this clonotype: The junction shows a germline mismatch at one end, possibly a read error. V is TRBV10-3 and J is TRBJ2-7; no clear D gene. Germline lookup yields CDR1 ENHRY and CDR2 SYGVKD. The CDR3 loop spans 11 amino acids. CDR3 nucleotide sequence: TGTGCCATCAGTGCGTGGAAAAGCCGCCACTTC. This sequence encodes CAISAWKSRHF.

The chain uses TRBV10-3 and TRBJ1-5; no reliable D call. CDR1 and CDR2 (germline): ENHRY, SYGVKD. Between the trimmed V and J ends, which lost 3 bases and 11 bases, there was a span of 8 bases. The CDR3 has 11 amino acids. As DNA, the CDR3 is TGTGCCATCAGTGATGGGGAGACCCAGCATTTT. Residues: CAISDGETQHF.

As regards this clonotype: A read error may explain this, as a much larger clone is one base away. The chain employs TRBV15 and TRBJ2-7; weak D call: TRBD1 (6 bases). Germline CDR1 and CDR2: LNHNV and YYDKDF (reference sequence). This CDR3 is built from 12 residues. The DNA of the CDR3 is TGTGCCACCAGACAGGGTCCCTACGAGCAGCACTTC. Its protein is CATRQGPYEQHF. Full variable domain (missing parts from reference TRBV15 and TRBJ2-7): DAMVIQNPRYQVTQFGKPVTLSCSQTLNHNVMYWYQQKSSQAPKLLFHYYDKDFNNEADTPDNFQSRRPNTSFCFLDIRSPGLGDTAMYLCATRQGPYEQHFGPGTRLTVT.

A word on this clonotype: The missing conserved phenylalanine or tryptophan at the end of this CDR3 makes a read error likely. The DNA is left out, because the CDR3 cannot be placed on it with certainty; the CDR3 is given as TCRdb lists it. CDR3 protein: CASRVVTGG. This sequence joins TRBV2 and TRBJ1-2; the table gives TRBD1 as D, unverified against the DNA. CDR1 and CDR2 (germline): SNHLY, FYNNEI. Counting both end residues, the CDR3 totals 9 amino acids.

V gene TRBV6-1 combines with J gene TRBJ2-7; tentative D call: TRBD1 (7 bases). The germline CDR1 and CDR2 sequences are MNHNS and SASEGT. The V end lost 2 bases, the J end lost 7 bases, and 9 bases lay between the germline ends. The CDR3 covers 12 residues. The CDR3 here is CASSEQGGEQYF. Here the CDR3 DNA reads TGTGCCAGCAGTGAACAGGGGGGAGAGCAGTACTTC.

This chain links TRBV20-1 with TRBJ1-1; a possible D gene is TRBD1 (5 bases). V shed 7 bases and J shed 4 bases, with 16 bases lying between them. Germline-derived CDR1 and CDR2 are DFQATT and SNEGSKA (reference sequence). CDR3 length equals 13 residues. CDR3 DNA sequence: TGCAGTGGCAATAGGGGAGAAGGCACTGAAGCTTTCTTT. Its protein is CSGNRGEGTEAFF.

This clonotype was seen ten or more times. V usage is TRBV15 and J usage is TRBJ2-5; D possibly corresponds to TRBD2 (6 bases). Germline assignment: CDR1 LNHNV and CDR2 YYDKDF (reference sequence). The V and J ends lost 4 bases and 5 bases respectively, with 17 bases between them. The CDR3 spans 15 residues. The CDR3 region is CATSTRGGEVETQYF. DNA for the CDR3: TGTGCCACCAGCACCCGGGGAGGTGAAGTGGAGACCCAGTACTTC. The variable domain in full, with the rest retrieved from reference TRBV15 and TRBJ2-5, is DAMVIQNPRYQVTQFGKPVTLSCSQTLNHNVMYWYQQKSSQAPKLLFHYYDKDFNNEADTPDNFQSRRPNTSFCFLDIRSPGLGDTAMYLCATSTRGGEVETQYFGPGTRLLVL.

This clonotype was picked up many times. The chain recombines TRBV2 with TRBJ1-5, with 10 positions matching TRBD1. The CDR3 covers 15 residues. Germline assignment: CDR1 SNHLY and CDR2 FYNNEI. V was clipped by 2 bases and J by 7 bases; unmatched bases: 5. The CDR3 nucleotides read TGTGCCAGCAGTGAAAGGACAGGGGGGTGGCAGCCCCAGCATTTT. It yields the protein CASSERTGGWQPQHF.

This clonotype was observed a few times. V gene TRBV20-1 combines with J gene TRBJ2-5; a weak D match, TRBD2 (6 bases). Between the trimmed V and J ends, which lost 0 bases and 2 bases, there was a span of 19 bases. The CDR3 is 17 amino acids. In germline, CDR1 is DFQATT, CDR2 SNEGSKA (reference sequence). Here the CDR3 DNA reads TGCAGTGCTAGAGATCGCGGGGTTATAAGTAATCAAGAGACCCAGTACTTC. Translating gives CSARDRGVISNQETQYF.

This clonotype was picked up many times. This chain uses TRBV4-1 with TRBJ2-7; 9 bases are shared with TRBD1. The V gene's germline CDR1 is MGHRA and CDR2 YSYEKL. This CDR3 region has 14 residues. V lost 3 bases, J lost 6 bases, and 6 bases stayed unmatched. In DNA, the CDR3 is TGCGCCAGCAGCCAGGTGACAGGGGGTGGCGAGCAGTACTTC. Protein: CASSQVTGGGEQYF.

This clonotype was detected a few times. The CDR3 loop is CASSLDVGGPGNSPLHF. In DNA, the CDR3 is TGTGCCAGCAGCTTAGATGTTGGGGGACCTGGGAATTCACCCCTCCACTTT. The chain recombines TRBV7-9 with TRBJ1-6; a possible D gene is TRBD1 (5 bases). Trimming stripped 1 base from V and 7 bases from J, with 17 bases between. This CDR3 is built from 17 residues. Germline V CDR1 and CDR2: SEHNR, FQNEAQ (reference sequence).

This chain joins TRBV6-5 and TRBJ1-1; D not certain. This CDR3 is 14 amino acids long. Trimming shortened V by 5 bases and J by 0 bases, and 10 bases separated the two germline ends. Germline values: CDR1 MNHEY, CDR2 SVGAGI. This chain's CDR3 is CASSSQSMNTEAFF. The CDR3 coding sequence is TGTGCCAGCAGTAGCCAGTCTATGAACACTGAAGCTTTCTTT.

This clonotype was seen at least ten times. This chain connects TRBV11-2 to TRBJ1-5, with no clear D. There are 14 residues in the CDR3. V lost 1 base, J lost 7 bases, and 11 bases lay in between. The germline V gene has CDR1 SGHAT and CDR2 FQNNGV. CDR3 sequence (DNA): TGTGCCAGCAGCTTAGCAGGAAGCGAGCAGCCCCAGCATTTT. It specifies CASSLAGSEQPQHF.

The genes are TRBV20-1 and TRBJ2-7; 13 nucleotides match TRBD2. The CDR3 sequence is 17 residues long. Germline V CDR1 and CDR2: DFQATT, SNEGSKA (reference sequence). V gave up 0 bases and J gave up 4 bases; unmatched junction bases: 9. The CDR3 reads CSARDGTSGAYTYEQYF. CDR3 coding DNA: TGCAGTGCTAGAGATGGGACTAGCGGGGCCTACACTTACGAGCAGTACTTC.

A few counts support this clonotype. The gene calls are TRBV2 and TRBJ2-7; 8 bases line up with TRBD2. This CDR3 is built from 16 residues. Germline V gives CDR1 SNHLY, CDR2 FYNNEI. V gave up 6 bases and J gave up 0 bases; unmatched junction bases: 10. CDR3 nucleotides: TGTGCCAGCAGCCCTCAGGTGCGGGGGGTCTCCTACGAGCAGTACTTC. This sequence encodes CASSPQVRGVSYEQYF.

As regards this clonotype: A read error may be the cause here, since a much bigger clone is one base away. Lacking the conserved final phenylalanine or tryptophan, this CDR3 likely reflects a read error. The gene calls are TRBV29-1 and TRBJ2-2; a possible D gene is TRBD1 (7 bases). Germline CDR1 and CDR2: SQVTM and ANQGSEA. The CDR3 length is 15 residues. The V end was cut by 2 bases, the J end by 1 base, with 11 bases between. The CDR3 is CSVEPQGGNTGELFS. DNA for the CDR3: TGCAGCGTTGAACCTCAGGGGGGGAACACCGGGGAGCTGTTTTCT.

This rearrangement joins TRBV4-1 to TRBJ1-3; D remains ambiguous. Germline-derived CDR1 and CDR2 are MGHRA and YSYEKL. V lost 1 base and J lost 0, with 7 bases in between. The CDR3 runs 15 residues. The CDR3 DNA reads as TGCGCCAGCAGCCAAGCGGTGATCTCTGGAAACACCATATATTTT. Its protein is CASSQAVISGNTIYF.